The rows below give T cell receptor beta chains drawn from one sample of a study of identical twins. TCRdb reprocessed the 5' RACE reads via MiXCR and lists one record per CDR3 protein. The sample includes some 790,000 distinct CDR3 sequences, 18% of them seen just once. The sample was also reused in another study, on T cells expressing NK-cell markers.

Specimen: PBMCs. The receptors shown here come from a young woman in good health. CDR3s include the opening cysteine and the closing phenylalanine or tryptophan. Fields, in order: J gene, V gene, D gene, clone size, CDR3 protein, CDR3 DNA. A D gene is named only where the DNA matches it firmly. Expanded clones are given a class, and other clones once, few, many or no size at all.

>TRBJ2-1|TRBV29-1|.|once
CSVTDRSSYNEQFF
TGCAGCGTTACCGACAGGAGCTCCTACAATGAGCAGTTCTTC
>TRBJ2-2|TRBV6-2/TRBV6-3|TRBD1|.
CASSYSRTGIPGELFF
TGTGCCAGCAGTTACTCGAGGACAGGGATACCCGGGGAGCTGTTTTTT
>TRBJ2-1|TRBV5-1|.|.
CASSLANDGGRQFF
TGCGCCAGCAGCTTGGCCAATGACGGCGGCAGGCAGTTCTTC
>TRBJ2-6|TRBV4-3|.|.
CASSQGEGSGANVLTF
TGCGCCAGCAGCCAAGGTGAAGGCTCTGGGGCCAACGTCCTGACTTTC
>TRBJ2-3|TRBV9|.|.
CASSAQGAAHTDTQYF
TGTGCCAGCAGCGCCCAGGGAGCGGCCCACACAGATACGCAGTATTTT
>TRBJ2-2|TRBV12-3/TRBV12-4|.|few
CACSLAPSIGGLTGELFF
TGTGCCTGCAGTTTAGCGCCCTCTATAGGGGGGTTGACCGGGGAGCTGTTTTTT
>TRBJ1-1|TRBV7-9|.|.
CASSLVLGPAEAFF
TGTGCCAGCAGCTTAGTCTTAGGGCCAGCCGAAGCTTTCTTT
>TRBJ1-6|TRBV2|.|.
CASSEAEGMLSPLHF
TGTGCCAGCAGTGAAGCGGAGGGAATGCTTTCACCCCTCCACTTT
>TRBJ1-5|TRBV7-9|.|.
CASSFHGEGDQPQHF
TGTGCCAGCAGCTTTCACGGGGAGGGGGATCAGCCCCAGCATTTT
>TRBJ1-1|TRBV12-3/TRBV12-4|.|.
CASRMGDGGFSAFF
TGTGCCAGCAGAATGGGGGACGGGGGATTTTCGGCTTTCTTT
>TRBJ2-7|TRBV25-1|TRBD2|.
CASSETGTISYEQYF
TGTGCCAGCAGTGAGACGGGGACTATATCCTACGAGCAGTACTTC
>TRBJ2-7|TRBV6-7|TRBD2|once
CARPTGLAGIFSYEQYF
TGTGCCAGACCGACCGGACTAGCGGGGATTTTCTCCTACGAGCAGTACTTC
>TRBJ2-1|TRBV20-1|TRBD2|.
CSPAGAGGTEQFF
TGCAGTCCGGCGGGGGCGGGGGGTACTGAGCAGTTCTTC
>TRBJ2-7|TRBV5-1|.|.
CASSLRLSLQMGYEQYF
TGCGCCAGCAGCTTGCGTTTGTCTCTGCAGATGGGGTACGAGCAGTACTTC
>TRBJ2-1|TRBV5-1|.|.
CASSWDGYNEQFF
TGCGCCAGCAGTTGGGACGGATACAATGAGCAGTTCTTC
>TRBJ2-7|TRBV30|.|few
CAWRGTGSSYEQYF
TGTGCCTGGAGGGGCACTGGTTCCTCCTACGAGCAGTACTTC
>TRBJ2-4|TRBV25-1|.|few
CASSEPGAKNIQYF
TGTGCCAGCAGTGAACCGGGAGCCAAAAACATTCAGTACTTC
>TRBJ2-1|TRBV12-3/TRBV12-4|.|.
CASTPGTRAEQFF
TGTGCCAGCACTCCCGGGACCCGGGCGGAGCAGTTCTTC
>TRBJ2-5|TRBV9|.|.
CASSGSGTNQETQYF
TGTGCCAGCAGCGGTTCCGGGACGAACCAAGAGACCCAGTACTTC
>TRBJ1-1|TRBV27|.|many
CASSRANTEAFF
TGTGCCAGCAGTAGGGCTAACACTGAAGCTTTCTTT
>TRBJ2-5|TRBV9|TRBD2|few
CASSLKAGGKETQYF
TGTGCCAGCAGCTTAAAAGCGGGAGGAAAAGAGACCCAGTACTTC
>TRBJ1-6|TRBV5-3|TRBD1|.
CARSTTGTGRRPLHF
TGTGCCAGAAGCACTACCGGGACAGGGCGAAGGCCCCTCCACTTT
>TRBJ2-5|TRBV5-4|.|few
CASSTLGQLQETQYF
TGTGCCAGCAGCACCCTAGGACAGTTACAAGAGACCCAGTACTTC
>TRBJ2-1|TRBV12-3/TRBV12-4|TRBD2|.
CASRTLTSGDYNEQFF
TGTGCCAGCAGGACCCTAACTAGCGGGGACTACAATGAGCAGTTCTTC
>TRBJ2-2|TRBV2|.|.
CASSEARSGTGELFF
TGTGCCAGCAGTGAAGCGAGGAGCGGCACCGGGGAGCTGTTTTTT
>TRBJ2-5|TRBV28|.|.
CATNNPRLNQETQYF
TGTGCCACCAACAATCCTCGACTGAACCAAGAGACCCAGTACTTC
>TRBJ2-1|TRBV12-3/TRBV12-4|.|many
CASSKGSGGYNEQFF
TGTGCCAGCAGTAAGGGTAGTGGGGGGTACAATGAGCAGTTCTTC
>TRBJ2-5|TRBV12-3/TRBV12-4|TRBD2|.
CASSSLAGARGTQYF
TGTGCCAGCAGTTCCTTAGCGGGAGCCAGGGGGACCCAGTACTTC
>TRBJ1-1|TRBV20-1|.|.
CSAETGPPLVAFF
TGCAGTGCAGAGACGGGGCCGCCACTGGTGGCTTTCTTT
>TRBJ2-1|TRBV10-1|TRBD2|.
CASSEGLVYAEQFF
TGCGCCAGCAGTGAAGGACTAGTTTACGCTGAGCAGTTCTTC
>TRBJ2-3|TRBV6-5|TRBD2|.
CASSSGLAAQYF
TGTGCCAGCAGCTCCGGACTAGCCGCGCAGTATTTT
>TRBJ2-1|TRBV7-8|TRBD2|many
CASSRGLADSYNEQFF
TGTGCCAGCAGCCGGGGACTAGCGGATTCCTACAATGAGCAGTTCTTC
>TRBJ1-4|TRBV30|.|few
CAWSNVGPEKLFF
TGTGCCTGGTCGAACGTCGGTCCTGAAAAACTGTTTTTT
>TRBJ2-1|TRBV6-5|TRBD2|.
CASSYSASGAAEQFF
TGTGCCAGCAGTTACAGTGCTAGCGGGGCCGCTGAGCAGTTCTTC
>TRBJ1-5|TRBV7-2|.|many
CASSFGQISNQPQHF
TGTGCCAGCAGCTTCGGACAGATAAGCAATCAGCCCCAGCATTTT
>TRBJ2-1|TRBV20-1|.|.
CSASRGVDEQFF
TGCAGTGCTAGCCGAGGGGTTGATGAGCAGTTCTTC
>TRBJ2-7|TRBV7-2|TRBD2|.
CASSLRGWGGEQYF
TGTGCCAGCAGCTTAAGGGGTTGGGGGGGCGAGCAGTACTTC
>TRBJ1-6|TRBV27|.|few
CASSLTGWYSPLHF
TGTGCCAGCAGTTTAACAGGGTGGTATTCACCCCTCCACTTT